The 30 T cell receptor beta chains presented below share a single source sample, sequenced in a study of blood T cell repertoires in COVID-19. Profiled with immunoSEQ multiplex PCR; TCRdb holds only in-frame clones, not every one. The sample carries under 250,000 clones, about 79% recorded once. Source material: PBMCs or T cells enriched from blood (not recorded which). Every receptor here comes from an older woman who had recovered from COVID-19.

The V call is TRBV5-1, the J call TRBJ2-3; D gene unclear. The CDR3 covers 16 residues. Per germline, CDR1 SGHRS and CDR2 YFSETQ. V lost 0 bases and J 5 bases, leaving 16 bases between the germline ends. This CDR3 reads CASSLDRFYVRDTQYF. The CDR3 nucleotides are TGCGCCAGCAGCTTGGACAGATTCTACGTACGAGATACGCAGTATTTT.

This clone occurred many times. The V and J genes are TRBV7-8 and TRBJ2-7; 8 nucleotides align to TRBD2. Losses at the gene ends were 5 bases for V and 3 bases for J; bases not matched to a gene: 18. CDR1 is SGHVS, CDR2 FQNEAQ, per germline. This CDR3 contains 18 residues. The CDR3 is CASSGPRIAGGGSYEQYF. CDR3 nucleotides: TGTGCCAGCAGCGGTCCAAGGATTGCGGGGGGAGGTAGCTACGAGCAGTACTTC.

V and J are TRBV12-5 and TRBJ1-1; D remains ambiguous. Germline V gene data show CDR1 as LGHNT and CDR2 as FRNRAP. There are 17 residues in the CDR3. V gave up 0 bases and J gave up 0 bases, with 14 bases separating them. The CDR3 DNA reads as TGTGCTAGTGGTTTGGTACCTCGGGTGTACATGAACACTGAAGCTTTCTTT. Translating gives CASGLVPRVYMNTEAFF.

This clone has more than one count but fewer than ten. This chain connects TRBV19 to TRBJ2-4; weak D call: TRBD1 (5 bases). The CDR3 totals 18 residues. In germline, CDR1 is LNHDA, CDR2 SQIVND (reference sequence). V gave up 3 bases and J gave up 0 bases, with 18 bases separating them. CDR3 amino acids: CASSIDTGPLPAKNIQYF. The CDR3 DNA sequence: TGTGCCAGTAGTATTGATACAGGACCTCTCCCAGCCAAAAACATTCAGTACTTC.

This sequence joins TRBV5-1 and TRBJ2-2, with D possibly being TRBD2 (5 bases). The CDR3 has 15 amino acids. CDR1 and CDR2 from the germline V gene are SGHRS and YFSETQ. V was trimmed by 2 bases and J by 7 bases, leaving 15 bases between them. CDR3 in DNA: TGCGCCAGCAGCTTAAACGCGGGTGATCACGGGGAGCTGTTTTTT. Protein product: CASSLNAGDHGELFF.

V is TRBV5-1 and J is TRBJ1-3, with 9 bases fitting TRBD1. Trimming cost V 5 bases and J 0 bases; bases outside gene matches: 6. Germline V gene data show CDR1 as SGHRS and CDR2 as YFSETQ. This CDR3 has 16 amino acids. The CDR3 here is CASRSTGGSSGNTIYF. The CDR3 DNA reads as TGCGCCAGCAGATCGACAGGGGGTAGCTCTGGAAACACCATATATTTT.

At least ten counts were recorded for this clone. The V call is TRBV5-1, the J call TRBJ2-3, with 10 bases fitting TRBD2. The CDR3 sequence is 17 residues long. With 4 bases clipped from V and 1 base from J, the junction kept 9 bases outside the gene matches. The V gene's germline CDR1 is SGHRS and CDR2 YFSETQ. The CDR3, as DNA: TGCGCCAGCAGCAAAACCCTAGCGGGGGTAGGCACAGATACGCAGTATTTT. This encodes CASSKTLAGVGTDTQYF.

The V gene is TRBV15, the J gene TRBJ1-4; 7 nucleotides match TRBD1. Trimming cost V 0 bases and J 8 bases; bases outside gene matches: 6. The V gene's germline CDR1 is LNHNV and CDR2 YYDKDF (reference sequence). The CDR3 is 15 residues long. The CDR3 protein is CATSRDRGQSEKLFF. For the CDR3, the DNA is TGTGCCACCAGCAGAGATCGGGGACAGTCAGAAAAACTGTTTTTT. The full variable domain, in which reference TRBV15 and TRBJ1-4 provide the parts outside the CDR3, is DAMVIQNPRYQVTQFGKPVTLSCSQTLNHNVMYWYQQKSSQAPKLLFHYYDKDFNNEADTPDNFQSRRPNTSFCFLDIRSPGLGDTAMYLCATSRDRGQSEKLFFGSGTQLSVL.

The genes are TRBV18 and TRBJ1-4; 10 positions agree with TRBD1. The V gene's germline CDR1 is KGHSH and CDR2 LQKENI. The CDR3 totals 18 residues. Germline trimming cut 6 bases from V and 4 bases from J; bases unmatched to any gene: 14. CDR3 in DNA: TGTGCCAGCTCTCGTGACAGGGGGCTACCGGGTGATAATGAAAAACTGTTTTTT. Its protein product is CASSRDRGLPGDNEKLFF. The whole variable domain, remainder taken from reference TRBV18 and TRBJ1-4, is NAGVMQNPRHLVRRRGQEARLRCSPMKGHSHVYWYRQLPEEGLKFMVYLQKENIIDESGMPKERFSAEFPKEGPSILRIQQVVRGDSAAYFCASSRDRGLPGDNEKLFFGSGTQLSVL.

The chain is built from TRBV4-1 and TRBJ1-1; 8 bases line up with TRBD1. The germline V gene has CDR1 MGHRA and CDR2 YSYEKL. The V and J ends lost 6 bases and 4 bases, in that order; junction bases with no gene match: 4. This CDR3 is 13 amino acids long. CDR3 sequence: CASSRTGFTEAFF. Written as DNA, the CDR3 is TGCGCCAGCAGTCGGACAGGGTTCACTGAAGCTTTCTTT.

This chain links TRBV19 with TRBJ2-1; D ambiguous. Trimming pared 3 bases from V and 6 bases from J, leaving 3 bases between. This CDR3 is built from 11 residues. Germline V lookup: CDR1 LNHDA, CDR2 SQIVND (reference sequence). In DNA, the CDR3 is TGTGCCAGTAGTATCCGCAATGAGCAGTTCTTC. Residues: CASSIRNEQFF.

The CDR3 region has the DNA TGTGCCAGCAGCGGCTACAGGGGGCGCACCGGGGAGCTGTTTTTT. Translated, it gives CASSGYRGRTGELFF. The chain employs TRBV5-8 and TRBJ2-2; 9 positions match TRBD1. V lost 4 bases and J lost 4; bases outside the gene matches: 5. Germline CDR1 reads SGHTS; CDR2 reads YDEGEE. The CDR3 spans 15 residues.

This sequence joins TRBV6-2 or TRBV6-3 and TRBJ2-1, with 10 bases fitting TRBD2. Trimming took 2 bases from V and 7 from J; bases not matched to a gene: 8. In germline, CDR1 is MNHEY, CDR2 SVGEGT. The CDR3 consists of 16 residues. CDR3 amino acids: CASSYPRAGGHNEQFF. The DNA for the CDR3 is TGTGCCAGCAGTTACCCACGAGCGGGGGGGCATAATGAGCAGTTCTTC.

A few counts support this clone. The rearrangement uses TRBV3-1 (or the pseudogene TRBV3-2) and TRBJ2-1; the match to TRBD2 covers 9 bases. CDR3 size: 14 residues. J lost 3 bases, V lost 10 bases, and 7 bases had no gene match. Germline CDR1 reads LGHDT; CDR2 reads YNNKEL (reference sequence). The DNA for the CDR3 is TGTGCCAACCAGCGGGAGGCCATCTACAATGAGCAGTTCTTC. It yields the protein CANQREAIYNEQFF.

This clone was detected once. The chain joins TRBV3-1 (or the pseudogene TRBV3-2) to TRBJ1-4; tentative D call: TRBD1 (6 bases). This CDR3 has 15 residues. Germline lookup yields CDR1 LGHDT and CDR2 YNNKEL (reference sequence). V was shortened by 0 bases and J by 5 bases, with 10 bases between the two germline ends. Written as DNA, the CDR3 is TGTGCCAGCAGCCAAGACGGACAGCTAAATGAAAAACTGTTTTTT. As protein: CASSQDGQLNEKLFF.

This chain uses TRBV5-1 with TRBJ1-5; a possible D gene is TRBD1 (5 bases). The germline gives CDR1 SGHRS, CDR2 YFSETQ. This CDR3 region has 16 residues. Trimming took 1 base from V and 1 from J, leaving 12 bases between them. The CDR3 DNA reads TGCGCCAGCAGCTTGTTCCCAGGGCCGAGCAATCAGCCCCAGCATTTT. This encodes CASSLFPGPSNQPQHF.

V is TRBV7-7 and J is TRBJ2-2, with 9 bases that match TRBD2. The CDR3 spans 16 residues. Trimming removed 5 bases from V and 3 bases from J; junction bases left unmatched: 7. Germline assignment: CDR1 SSHAT and CDR2 FNYEAQ (reference sequence). Written as DNA, the CDR3 is TGTGCCAGCAGCGAAGCAGCTAGCGGGGACACCGGGGAGCTGTTTTTT. Its protein product is CASSEAASGDTGELFF.

The chain links TRBV3-1 (or the pseudogene TRBV3-2) to TRBJ1-2; TRBD1 matches 8 bases. The CDR3 has 15 amino acids. CDR1 is LGHDT and CDR2 is YNNKEL in the germline V gene (reference sequence). Losses at the gene ends were 2 bases for V and 4 bases for J; bases not matched to a gene: 6. As DNA, the CDR3 is TGTGCCAGCAGCCAATCCGACAGGGGTCTCTATGGCTACACCTTC. It is translated as CASSQSDRGLYGYTF.

The rearrangement links TRBV12-5 to TRBJ2-7, with D perhaps matching TRBD1 (6 bases). Germline loops: CDR1 LGHNT, CDR2 FRNRAP. This CDR3 region has 13 residues. V lost 5 bases to trimming and J lost 6 bases, with 14 bases between them. The CDR3 spells CASGSLQGSEQYF. CDR3 DNA sequence: TGTGCTAGTGGTAGCCTACAGGGATCCGAGCAGTACTTC.

This clone was found once. V is TRBV25-1 and J is TRBJ1-2; D is undetermined. Deletions cut 0 bases from V and 6 bases from J, with 11 bases between. The CDR3 loop spans 14 amino acids. Germline-derived CDR1 and CDR2 are MGHDK and SYGVNS. The CDR3 loop is CASSEYVPGDGYTF. In DNA form, the CDR3 reads TGTGCCAGCAGTGAATATGTCCCGGGAGATGGCTACACCTTC.

The V and J genes are TRBV7-3 and TRBJ1-2, with 7 bases matching TRBD1. Germline values: CDR1 SGHTA, CDR2 FQGTGA. After removal of 5 bases from V and 5 bases from J, the junction contained 5 bases not matched to a gene. CDR3 length: 13 amino acids. CDR3 residues: CASSLGQEYGYTF. The CDR3 DNA follows: TGTGCCAGCAGCCTAGGACAGGAGTATGGCTACACCTTC.

The chain carries TRBV9 and TRBJ1-3; the D is unclear. Germline assignment: CDR1 SGDLS and CDR2 YYNGEE. Trimming pared 4 bases from V and 0 bases from J, leaving 8 bases between. This CDR3 contains 14 residues. DNA for the CDR3: TGTGCCAGCAGCCCTGAGCGCTCTGGAAACACCATATATTTT. Encoded protein: CASSPERSGNTIYF.

The rearrangement links TRBV19 to TRBJ1-4, with 9 bases lining up with TRBD1. The V and J ends lost 4 bases and 2 bases, in that order; junction bases with no gene match: 5. The CDR3 loop spans 16 amino acids. CDR1 and CDR2 from the germline V gene are LNHDA and SQIVND (reference sequence). CDR3 nucleotides: TGTGCCAGTAGTAAGGGACAGGGAGGCACTAATGAAAAACTGTTTTTT. Translation gives CASSKGQGGTNEKLFF.

The V gene is TRBV10-3, the J gene TRBJ1-2, with a tentative D call TRBD1 (5 bases). CDR1 is ENHRY and CDR2 is SYGVKD in the germline V gene. CDR3 length: 15 residues. V shed 2 bases and J shed 3 bases, with 13 bases lying between them. The CDR3 sequence: CAISEEQGKDYGYTF. For the CDR3, the DNA is TGTGCCATCAGTGAGGAGCAGGGAAAAGACTATGGCTACACCTTC.

The V call is TRBV3-1 (or the pseudogene TRBV3-2), the J call TRBJ2-7, with 9 bases matching TRBD1. V was clipped by 4 bases and J by 2 bases; unmatched bases: 3. CDR1 is LGHDT and CDR2 is YNNKEL in the germline V gene (reference sequence). The CDR3 spans 14 residues. CDR3 protein: CASSPWDRAYEQYF. The CDR3 DNA reads TGTGCCAGCAGCCCTTGGGACAGGGCCTACGAGCAGTACTTC.

The chain combines TRBV7-2 with TRBJ1-5; 8 bases agree with TRBD1. CDR3 length: 16 amino acids. The V and J ends lost 0 bases and 4 bases, in that order; junction bases with no gene match: 5. In germline, CDR1 is SGHTA, CDR2 FQGNSA. The CDR3 is CASSLAGQGSNQPQHF. CDR3 coding DNA: TGTGCCAGCAGCTTAGCCGGACAGGGATCGAATCAGCCCCAGCATTTT.

The chain carries TRBV7-2 and TRBJ1-4, with 7 bases identical to TRBD1. Germline trimming cut 3 bases from V and 4 bases from J; bases unmatched to any gene: 5. This CDR3 region has 15 residues. The germline CDR1 and CDR2 sequences are SGHTA and FQGNSA. The CDR3 nucleotides are TGTGCCAGCAGCTTCCTCGGGACAGTTAATGAAAAACTGTTTTTT. Protein product: CASSFLGTVNEKLFF.

The rearrangement uses TRBV6-5 and TRBJ2-7; 9 positions agree with TRBD1. Looked up from germline, CDR1 is MNHEY and CDR2 is SVGAGI. The CDR3 is 15 residues long. After removal of 7 bases from V and 3 bases from J, the junction contained 10 bases not matched to a gene. CDR3 in amino acids: CASIPGTGNDYEQYF. The CDR3, as DNA: TGTGCCAGCATCCCCGGGACAGGGAATGACTACGAGCAGTACTTC.

The chain employs TRBV5-4 and TRBJ2-5; D not certain. The CDR3 contains 13 residues. Between the trimmed V and J ends, which lost 0 bases and 2 bases, there was a span of 5 bases. CDR1 is SGHNT and CDR2 is YYREEE in the germline V gene (reference sequence). The CDR3 region is CASSLDTQETQYF. In DNA form, the CDR3 reads TGTGCCAGCAGCTTGGACACGCAAGAGACCCAGTACTTC.

A few counts support this clone. The chain has TRBV6-5 and TRBJ2-3; the D is unclear. This CDR3 region has 14 residues. In germline, CDR1 is MNHEY, CDR2 SVGAGI. V lost 6 bases and J lost 1, with 11 bases in between. CDR3 amino acids: CASSAFRGTDTQYF. DNA for the CDR3: TGTGCCAGCAGCGCCTTCCGGGGCACAGATACGCAGTATTTT.